These 22 T cell receptor beta chains came from one sample sequenced in a study of cytomegalovirus exposure and HLA in healthy donors. Some clones are missing from TCRdb's copy, which holds only in-frame ones; the method was immunoSEQ multiplex PCR. The table includes 110,000 or so clones, roughly nine tenths detected once. The sequenced material came from PBMCs. Source of these receptors: a young man in good health and CMV-seropositive.

The V call is TRBV2, the J call TRBJ2-5, with 8 nucleotides matching TRBD2. Germline-derived CDR1 and CDR2 are SNHLY and FYNNEI. V lost 8 bases and J lost 2; bases outside the gene matches: 10. This CDR3 is built from 15 residues. The CDR3 sequence: CASCLGGGPQETQYF. The CDR3 DNA is TGTGCCAGCTGCCTCGGCGGGGGGCCTCAAGAGACCCAGTACTTC.

The rearrangement joins TRBV28 to TRBJ2-3; 8 positions agree with TRBD2. The V segment lost 6 bases and the J segment 1 base; nucleotides outside the gene matches: 6. Germline V gene lookup returns CDR1 MDHEN and CDR2 SYDVKM. The CDR3 is 15 residues long. In DNA form, the CDR3 reads TGTGCCAGCAGCGAAATTAGCGGGGGCACAGATACGCAGTATTTT. It translates to CASSEISGGTDTQYF.

The CDR3 DNA reads as TGCGCCAGCAGCTTGGAGGGGACTGGTGGCTACACCTTC. Its protein product is CASSLEGTGGYTF. The chain carries TRBV5-1 and TRBJ1-2; D is perhaps TRBD1 (5 bases). Germline lookup yields CDR1 SGHRS and CDR2 YFSETQ. Trimming stripped 0 bases from V and 7 bases from J, with 10 bases between. This CDR3 is 13 amino acids long.

The genes are TRBV2 and TRBJ2-1; possibly TRBD2 for D (6 bases). Trimming left V 2 bases short and J 8 bases short, with 13 bases between. The germline CDR1 and CDR2 sequences are SNHLY and FYNNEI. There are 14 residues in the CDR3. The CDR3 here is CASSEQGGGDEQFF. CDR3 bases: TGTGCCAGCAGTGAACAGGGAGGAGGGGATGAGCAGTTCTTC.

The chain combines TRBV6-5 with TRBJ2-7; TRBD1 matches at 8 bases. The CDR3 extends over 14 amino acids. V was pared by 0 bases and J by 4 bases, with 2 bases of the junction left unmatched. Germline CDR1 MNHEY, CDR2 SVGAGI. The CDR3 loop reads CASSYSDRVYEQYF. The CDR3 nucleotides are TGTGCCAGCAGTTACTCGGACAGGGTGTACGAGCAGTACTTC.

The chain joins TRBV7-2 to TRBJ1-5, with 7 nucleotides matching TRBD1. The CDR3 is made up of 15 amino acids. V lost 5 bases to trimming and J lost 6 bases; unmatched junction nucleotides: 10. CDR1 is SGHTA, CDR2 FQGNSA, per germline. The CDR3 nucleotides are TGTGCCAGCAGCATCTGGGACAGTGGTACTCAGCCCCAGCATTTT. This encodes CASSIWDSGTQPQHF.

V gene TRBV11-2 combines with J gene TRBJ2-1; D is ambiguous. V was pared by 6 bases and J by 5 bases, with 20 bases between. This CDR3 is 16 amino acids long. Germline CDR1 SGHAT, CDR2 FQNNGV. DNA for the CDR3: TGTGCCAGCAGATCAAACGTCGGTTTCGCTCACAATGAGCAGTTCTTC. Residues: CASRSNVGFAHNEQFF.

This clone was counted a single time. The chain links TRBV27 to TRBJ1-3; possible D gene TRBD1, 5 bases. The CDR3 covers 15 residues. V was clipped by 0 bases and J by 2 bases, with 8 bases between them. In germline, CDR1 is MNHEY, CDR2 SMNVEV (reference sequence). Here the CDR3 reads CASSLSGGPGNTIYF. In DNA, the CDR3 is TGTGCCAGCAGTTTATCGGGGGGACCTGGAAACACCATATATTTT.

Only one count was recorded for this clone. The V and J genes are TRBV4-1 and TRBJ2-1, with 12 bases aligning to TRBD2. V was pared by 1 base and J by 8 bases, with 3 bases of the junction left unmatched. CDR1 is MGHRA and CDR2 is YSYEKL in the germline V gene. The CDR3 covers 15 residues. DNA for the CDR3: TGCGCCAGCAGCCAAGCTAGCGGGGGGGCGGATGAGCAGTTCTTC. Its protein is CASSQASGGADEQFF.

The V gene is TRBV15, the J gene TRBJ2-7; 10 positions agree with TRBD2. Germline V gene data show CDR1 as LNHNV and CDR2 as YYDKDF (reference sequence). This CDR3 is 12 amino acids long. J gave up 12 bases and V 4 bases, and 6 bases lay outside the gene matches. The CDR3 region is CATSNSGGGRYF. In DNA, the CDR3 is TGTGCCACCAGCAACAGCGGGGGGGGCCGGTACTTC.

V is TRBV28 and J is TRBJ1-4; maybe TRBD1 (6 bases). The CDR3 sequence is 15 residues long. V was shortened by 3 bases and J by 3 bases, with 11 bases between the two germline ends. CDR1 and CDR2 from the germline V gene are MDHEN and SYDVKM. The CDR3 region is CASSFFKGANEKLFF. CDR3 sequence (DNA): TGTGCCAGCAGTTTTTTTAAGGGGGCTAATGAAAAACTGTTTTTT.

Concerning this clone: The sample holds other DNA sequences that translate to the same CDR3. This chain joins TRBV5-1 and TRBJ2-7; D might be TRBD1 (7 bases). The ends were cut back, 0 bases at V and 3 bases at J, with 13 bases in the middle. CDR1 and CDR2 (germline): SGHRS, YFSETQ. The CDR3 is 15 residues long. The CDR3 region is CASSLVAGGNYEQYF. The CDR3 DNA reads TGCGCCAGCAGCTTGGTGGCAGGGGGGAACTACGAGCAGTACTTC.

Here the CDR3 DNA reads TGTGCCAGTAGTATGCTCGGGAACACTGAAGCTTTCTTT. Translating gives CASSMLGNTEAFF. The chain is built from TRBV19 and TRBJ1-1; D is ambiguous. V lost 3 bases and J 1 base, leaving 6 bases between the germline ends. Germline values: CDR1 LNHDA, CDR2 SQIVND (reference sequence). This CDR3 comprises 13 residues.

The chain uses TRBV28 and TRBJ2-7; 7 positions agree with TRBD1. The CDR3 is 15 amino acids. Trimming at V came to 4 bases and at J to 0 bases, leaving 6 bases not matched to a gene. The germline V gene has CDR1 MDHEN and CDR2 SYDVKM. CDR3 nucleotides: TGTGCCAGCAGTTCTCCCAGGACAGGCTCCTACGAGCAGTACTTC. This encodes CASSSPRTGSYEQYF.

The rearrangement links TRBV27 to TRBJ1-1; D call uncertain. Germline assignment: CDR1 MNHEY and CDR2 SMNVEV (reference sequence). CDR3 length equals 15 residues. The V and J ends lost 5 bases and 1 base respectively, with 14 bases between them. CDR3 loop: CASSASREGNTEAFF. DNA for the CDR3: TGTGCCAGCAGTGCGAGCCGGGAGGGGAACACTGAAGCTTTCTTT.

The chain links TRBV28 to TRBJ2-5; tentative D call: TRBD2 (6 bases). From germline, CDR1 is MDHEN and CDR2 SYDVKM. This CDR3 spans 12 amino acids. The V end lost 5 bases, the J end lost 4 bases, and 8 bases lay between the germline ends. This CDR3 reads CASSGDLETQYF. The CDR3 region has the DNA TGTGCCAGCAGTGGGGACTTAGAGACCCAGTACTTC.

The V and J genes are TRBV19 and TRBJ2-7, with D perhaps matching TRBD1 (6 bases). Germline loops: CDR1 LNHDA, CDR2 SQIVND (reference sequence). Trimming shortened V by 8 bases and J by 6 bases, and 17 bases separated the two germline ends. The CDR3 has 13 amino acids. The CDR3 protein is CASSTGHPPEQYF. CDR3 nucleotides: TGTGCCAGTTCGACGGGACACCCACCCGAGCAGTACTTC.

The V call is TRBV6-6, the J call TRBJ1-2; no firm D call. Trimming pared 6 bases from V and 4 bases from J, leaving 9 bases between. The CDR3 consists of 12 residues. Germline V gives CDR1 MNHNY, CDR2 SVGAGI (reference sequence). The CDR3 DNA is TGTGCCAGCAGCCCTAATCCCTATGGCTACACCTTC. As protein: CASSPNPYGYTF.

V usage is TRBV19 and J usage is TRBJ1-6, with TRBD1 as a possible D gene (5 bases). V was clipped by 9 bases and J by 3 bases, with 12 bases between them. This CDR3 spans 14 amino acids. Germline loops: CDR1 LNHDA, CDR2 SQIVND (reference sequence). The DNA for the CDR3 is TGTGCCAGCAGGGCGGGAATCTATAATTCACCCCTCCACTTT. Translating gives CASRAGIYNSPLHF. Drawing the rest from reference TRBV19 and TRBJ1-6, the complete variable domain is DGGITQSPKYLFRKEGQNVTLSCEQNLNHDAMYWYRQDPGQGLRLIYYSQIVNDFQKGDIAEGYSVSREKKESFPLTVTSAQKNPTAFYLCASRAGIYNSPLHFGNGTRLTVT.

J is TRBJ1-5 and V is TRBV15, with D perhaps matching TRBD1 (6 bases). In germline, CDR1 is LNHNV, CDR2 YYDKDF (reference sequence). The CDR3 extends over 14 amino acids. Trimming cost V 5 bases and J 7 bases, with 15 bases left between them. CDR3 sequence (DNA): TGTGCCACCAGCCAAGAACAGGGTGACCAGCCCCAGCATTTT. Its translation is CATSQEQGDQPQHF.

J is TRBJ1-2 and V is TRBV29-1; D ambiguous. The germline CDR1 and CDR2 sequences are SQVTM and ANQGSEA. V lost 7 bases to trimming and J lost 2 bases, with 11 bases between them. The CDR3 contains 12 residues. CDR3 DNA: TGCAGCGGGGTAGACTGGAACTATGGCTACACCTTC. This encodes CSGVDWNYGYTF.

J is TRBJ1-1 and V is TRBV9; D unresolved. Germline CDR1 SGDLS, CDR2 YYNGEE. Trimming took 3 bases from V and 4 from J, leaving 13 bases between them. The CDR3 has 14 amino acids. CDR3 nucleotide sequence: TGTGCCAGCAGCGAGGAGGGCAGAGTCACTGAAGCTTTCTTT. Protein product: CASSEEGRVTEAFF.